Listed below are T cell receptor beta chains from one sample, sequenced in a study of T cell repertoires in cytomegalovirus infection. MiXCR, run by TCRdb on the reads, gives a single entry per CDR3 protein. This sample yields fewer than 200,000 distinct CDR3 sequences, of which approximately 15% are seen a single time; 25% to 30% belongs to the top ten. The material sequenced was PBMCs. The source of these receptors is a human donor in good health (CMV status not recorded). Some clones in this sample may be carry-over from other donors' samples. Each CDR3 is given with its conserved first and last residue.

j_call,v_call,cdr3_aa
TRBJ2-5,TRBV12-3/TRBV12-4,CASSLNQGQETQYF
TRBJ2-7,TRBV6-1,CASSEGAAQSSYEQYF
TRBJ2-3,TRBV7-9,CASSLDRDRSTDTQYF
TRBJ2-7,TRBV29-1,CSVETRDSYEQYF
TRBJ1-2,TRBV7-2,CASSPRQGDYGYTF
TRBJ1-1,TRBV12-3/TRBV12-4,CASRLQGPEAFF
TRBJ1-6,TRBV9,CASSGGPTIVSPLHF
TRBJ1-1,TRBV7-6,CASSSVWQSEAFF
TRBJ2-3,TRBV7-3,CASSLRGRADTQYF
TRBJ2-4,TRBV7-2,CASSWDSGRVDIQYF
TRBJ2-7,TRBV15,CATSREGEQYF
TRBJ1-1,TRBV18,CASSPRAVTSDTEAFF
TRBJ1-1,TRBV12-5,CASGLQHTEAFF
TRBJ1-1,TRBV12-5,CASGFLPGRVRTEAFF
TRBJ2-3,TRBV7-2,CASSLGSTQYF
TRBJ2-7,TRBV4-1,CASSQVRGGLLDEQYF
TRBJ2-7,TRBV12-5,CASQSQGYAYEQYF
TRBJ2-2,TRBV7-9,CASSLPNGAGGPLVLFF
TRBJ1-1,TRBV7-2,CASSLQGARTEAFF
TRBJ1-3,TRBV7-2,CASSFIPGKTGNTIYF
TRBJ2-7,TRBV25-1,CASKPADWPGEQYF
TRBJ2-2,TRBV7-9,CASSSSSNTGELFF
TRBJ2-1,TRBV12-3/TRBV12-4,CASIYGNEQFF
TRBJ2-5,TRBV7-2,CASSLGQREETQYF
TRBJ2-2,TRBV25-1,CASSERGRNTGELFF
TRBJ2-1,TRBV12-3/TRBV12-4,CASSYSGAYNEQFF
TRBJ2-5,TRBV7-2,CASSPGHDLWTQYF
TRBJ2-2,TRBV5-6,CASSLAVIGELFF
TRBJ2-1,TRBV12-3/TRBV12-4,CASRSPSGRAYNEQFF
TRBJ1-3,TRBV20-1,CSVRQGNSGNTIYF
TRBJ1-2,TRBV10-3,CAISETGEGYGYTF
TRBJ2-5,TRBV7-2,CASSLASTQETQYF
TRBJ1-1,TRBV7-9,CASSLNLGEAFF
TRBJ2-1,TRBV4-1,CASSQGGQTSYNEQFF
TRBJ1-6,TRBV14,CASRESRGTYNSPLHF
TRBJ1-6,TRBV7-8,CASSLDAVSRSRSSPLHF
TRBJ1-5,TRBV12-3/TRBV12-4,CASSRTGGNNQPQHF
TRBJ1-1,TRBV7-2,CASTDRSRTEAFF
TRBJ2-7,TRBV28,CASSPLRTSGYEQYF
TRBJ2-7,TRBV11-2,CASRDRDQTPEQYF
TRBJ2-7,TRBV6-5,CASSYSGTGVTEQYF
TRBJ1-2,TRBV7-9,CASSSDGNNYGYTF
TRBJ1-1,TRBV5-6,CASSLDSGFGEAFF
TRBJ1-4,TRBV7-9,CASLSTADNPDEKLFF
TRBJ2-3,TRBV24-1,CATSDRDSGADTQYF
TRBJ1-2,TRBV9,CASSPRPWTGDYGYTF
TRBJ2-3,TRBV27,CASSLFPEPTDTQYF
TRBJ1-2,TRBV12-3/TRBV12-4,CASSLGGTGAGYTF
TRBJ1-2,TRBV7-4,CASSPSRTGQTGYGYTF
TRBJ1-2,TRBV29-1,CSVGQSSYGYTF
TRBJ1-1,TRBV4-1,CASSQDGRADTEAFF
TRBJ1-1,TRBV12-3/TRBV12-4,CASSLTGAITEAFF
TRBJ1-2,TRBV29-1,CSVEPGDNYGYTF
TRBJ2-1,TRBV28,CASWGRASYNEQFF